The rows below give T cell receptor beta chains drawn from one sample of a study of T cells in Graves' hyperthyroidism and ophthalmopathy. TCRdb used MiXCR to reprocess the multiplex PCR reads, holding one entry per CDR3 protein. There are hundreds of thousands of distinct CDR3 sequences in the sample; under 15% occur only once, and 9.2% lies in the top ten. Sequenced input: blood. These receptors originate from a woman younger than 35 with Graves' hyperthyroidism. Both conserved end residues are part of each CDR3. A D gene is named only where the DNA matches it firmly. Clone size is given for some rows only: seen once, a few or many times, or a class if the clone is expanded.

d_gene	j_gene	abundance	v_gene	CDR3nt	CDR3aa
TRBD1	TRBJ1-1	many	TRBV6-6	TGTGCCAGCAGTTACTCAAAGGGGGCAGGGGCGAAGTTGAACACTGAAGCTTTCTTT	CASSYSKGAGAKLNTEAFF
.	TRBJ1-2	many	TRBV4-3	TGCGCCAGCAGCCAAGATCAGGGTGAGGGAGGCTACACCTTC	CASSQDQGEGGYTF
TRBD1	TRBJ1-1	many	TRBV6-2/TRBV6-3	TGTGCCAGCAGTTACCGATTGGACAGGGATTACCACACTGAAGCTTTCTTT	CASSYRLDRDYHTEAFF
.	TRBJ2-7	few	TRBV5-6	TGTGCCAGCAGCTTGCTCTCCGGGGGAGGACTCGAGCAGTACTTC	CASSLLSGGGLEQYF
TRBD2	TRBJ2-5	many	TRBV7-8	TGTGCCAGCAGCTTAGTCATTTATTGGGAGGGTGGCCAAGAGACCCAGTACTTC	CASSLVIYWEGGQETQYF
.	TRBJ2-1	few	TRBV20-1	TGCAGTGCCCGCCCCAGCGGAGGGCTTGAGCAGTTCTTC	CSARPSGGLEQFF
.	TRBJ1-1	many	TRBV20-1	TGCAGTGCTAGAGATCCAAGGGCGAACACTGAAGCTTTCTTT	CSARDPRANTEAFF
.	TRBJ2-3	many	TRBV6-2/TRBV6-3	TGTGCCAGCAACAAACCTCCCCACTTCAGCACAGATACGCAGTATTTT	CASNKPPHFSTDTQYF
.	TRBJ1-1	many	TRBV6-1	TGTGCCAGCAAGTTGAATGAGAACACTGAAGCTTTCTTT	CASKLNENTEAFF
.	TRBJ2-5	many	TRBV7-3	TGTGCCAGCAGCTTAATACCCGGGACCGGTGATCAAGAGACCCAGTACTTC	CASSLIPGTGDQETQYF
.	TRBJ2-7	.	TRBV20-1	TGCAGTGCTAGAGAAAGGACAGGGAGGGCCGAGCAGTACTTC	CSARERTGRAEQYF
.	TRBJ1-2	many	TRBV6-1	TGTGCCAGCGTTCGAATTGGGGGGCTAGGCTACACCTTC	CASVRIGGLGYTF
.	TRBJ2-3	.	TRBV4-2	TGTGCCAGCAGCCAAGAGTGGCAGGGTGTAAAGACAGATACGCAGTATTTT	CASSQEWQGVKTDTQYF
TRBD1	TRBJ1-6	many	TRBV28	TGTGCCAGCAGTTTTGCCGGGACAGATAATTCACCCCTCCACTTT	CASSFAGTDNSPLHF
.	TRBJ2-6	few	TRBV19	TGTGCCAGTGGGGCCCAGGGGACGGGGGCCAACGTCCTGACTTTC	CASGAQGTGANVLTF
.	TRBJ1-1	many	TRBV20-1	TGCAGTGCTAGAGATTCGGCGACTGGCGCTGAAGCTTTCTTT	CSARDSATGAEAFF
TRBD2	TRBJ2-7	many	TRBV28	TGTGCCAGCAGTTCCCGACTAGCGGGAGGGCTGTACGAGCAGTACTTC	CASSSRLAGGLYEQYF
.	TRBJ1-5	many	TRBV3-1	TGTGCCAGCAGCCCCGGCAGACAGCAGCCCCAGCATTTT	CASSPGRQQPQHF
.	TRBJ2-3	many	TRBV9	TGTGCCAGCAGCGTAGCAGATACGCAGTATTTT	CASSVADTQYF
.	TRBJ2-1	many	TRBV30	TGTGCCTGGAGTGTGCTTTCGGGGTTGGGGTTCTTC	CAWSVLSGLGFF
.	TRBJ2-7	.	TRBV6-1	TGTGCCAGCAGTGAAGTGGAATCCTACGAGCAGTACTTC	CASSEVESYEQYF
.	TRBJ2-3	many	TRBV27	TGTGCCAGCAAGGCTGCTTGGGCAGATACGCAGTATTTT	CASKAAWADTQYF
.	TRBJ2-2	many	TRBV18	TGTGCCAGCTCACCTATACCTTCCCGGAACACCGGGGAGCTGTTTTTT	CASSPIPSRNTGELFF
.	TRBJ2-5	many	TRBV12-3/TRBV12-4	TGTGCCAGCAGTCTACCCGGTGGAGAAGAGACCCAGTACTTC	CASSLPGGEETQYF
TRBD2	TRBJ2-3	few	TRBV9	TGTGCCAGCAGCGTTAGCGGGGGGACCTTAACTAGCACAGATACGCAGTATTTT	CASSVSGGTLTSTDTQYF
.	TRBJ1-1	many	TRBV12-3/TRBV12-4	TGTGCCAGCAGTTTTGGGCAGCCGAACACTGAAGCTTTCTTT	CASSFGQPNTEAFF
TRBD1	TRBJ1-5	many	TRBV27	TGTGCCAGCAGGACAGGGAATCAGCCCCAGCATTTT	CASRTGNQPQHF
TRBD1	TRBJ1-5	few	TRBV19	TGTGCCAGTAGTCTCTCAGGACAGGGGAGCAATCAGCCCCAGCATTTT	CASSLSGQGSNQPQHF
TRBD1	TRBJ2-1	.	TRBV5-1	TGCGCCAGCAGCTGGGGGACAGGGGACTACAATGAGCAGTTCTTC	CASSWGTGDYNEQFF
.	TRBJ1-2	many	TRBV5-6	TGTGCCAGCAGCTCGGCCGGAGGAGGGCTATTTTATGGCTACACCTTC	CASSSAGGGLFYGYTF
.	TRBJ1-3	.	TRBV4-2	TGTGCCAGCAGCCAGCCAGGGATAAGGGGAAACACCATATATTTT	CASSQPGIRGNTIYF
.	TRBJ2-3	.	TRBV6-6	TGTGCCAGCAGTTACCGTTCTTCGGGCACAGATACGCAGTATTTT	CASSYRSSGTDTQYF
.	TRBJ1-2	few	TRBV7-8	TGTGCCAGCAGCTTGGAGGACACTCCTACATATGGCTACACCTTC	CASSLEDTPTYGYTF
.	TRBJ1-1	many	TRBV28	TGTGCCAGCAGTTTCCCGGACACGGGAGGGACTGAAGCTTTCTTT	CASSFPDTGGTEAFF
TRBD2	TRBJ2-2	.	TRBV12-3/TRBV12-4	TGTGCCAGCAGTTTAGAGGCTAGCGGGCTGAACACCGAGGAGCTGTTTTTT	CASSLEASGLNTEELFF
.	TRBJ1-1	many	TRBV13	TGTGCCAGCAGCTTTCGCTCGGTAAGGGGAACGACTGAAGCTTTCTTT	CASSFRSVRGTTEAFF
.	TRBJ1-1	.	TRBV9	TGTGCCAGCAGCTCCCCCCGGGGGCCTAACACTGAAGCTTTCTTT	CASSSPRGPNTEAFF
TRBD1	TRBJ2-7	.	TRBV5-6	TGTGCCAGCAGCTGGCGACAGGGGTACTACGAGCAGTACTTC	CASSWRQGYYEQYF
TRBD1	TRBJ2-1	.	TRBV5-1	TGCGCCAGCAGCTCCGGGACAGGGGGCTCCTACAATGAGGAGCAGTTCTTC	CASSSGTGGSYNEEQFF
.	TRBJ2-7	many	TRBV10-3	TGTGCCATCATGAGGCGGGCTTCAGGGTCCTACGAGCAGTACTTC	CAIMRRASGSYEQYF
TRBD2	TRBJ2-2	many	TRBV2	TGCGCCAGCAGCGGGGATTCTAACACCGGGGAGCTGTTTTTT	CASSGDSNTGELFF
.	TRBJ1-1	many	TRBV3-1	TGTGCCAGCAGCCAAGATGTAAGCAGGGTGGCTTTCTTT	CASSQDVSRVAFF
.	TRBJ2-1	many	TRBV7-9	TGTGCCAGCAGCTTGACTACCAACTACAATGAGCAGTTCTTC	CASSLTTNYNEQFF
.	TRBJ1-1	many	TRBV6-6	TGTGCCAGCAGTTACCAGAACTTGAACACTGAAGCTTTCTTT	CASSYQNLNTEAFF
.	TRBJ1-4	many	TRBV29-1	TGCAGCGTCCCCCAGGGTAATTCCGAAAAACTGTTTTTT	CSVPQGNSEKLFF
TRBD1	TRBJ1-2	few	TRBV7-2	TGTGCCAGCAGCTTTAGCGCCGAAACAGGGGTCAACGGCTACACCTTC	CASSFSAETGVNGYTF
.	TRBJ2-3	few	TRBV28	TGTGCCAGCAGTTTCTCCGGGGCGGGCCCAGATACGCAGTATTTT	CASSFSGAGPDTQYF
.	TRBJ2-3	few	TRBV9	TGTGCCAGCAGCGAAAGACGACAGACTAGCACAGATACGCAGTATTTT	CASSERRQTSTDTQYF